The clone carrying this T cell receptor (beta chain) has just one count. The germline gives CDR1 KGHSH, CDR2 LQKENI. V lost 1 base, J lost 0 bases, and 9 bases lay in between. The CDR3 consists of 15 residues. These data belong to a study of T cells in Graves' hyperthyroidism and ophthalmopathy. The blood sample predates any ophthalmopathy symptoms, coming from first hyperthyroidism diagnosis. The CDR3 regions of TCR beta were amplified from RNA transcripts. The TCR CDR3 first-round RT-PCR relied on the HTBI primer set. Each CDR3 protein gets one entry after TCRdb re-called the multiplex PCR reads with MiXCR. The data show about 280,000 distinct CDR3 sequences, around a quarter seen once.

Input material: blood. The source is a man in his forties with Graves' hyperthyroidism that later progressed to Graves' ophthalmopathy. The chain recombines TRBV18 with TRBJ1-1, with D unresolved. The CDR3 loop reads CASSPLSDMNTEAFF. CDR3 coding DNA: TGTGCCAGCTCACCACTCTCAGACATGAACACTGAAGCTTTCTTT.